What follows are 5 T cell receptor beta chains derived from one specimen sequenced in a study of cytomegalovirus exposure and HLA in healthy donors. PCR was performed using 60 Vbeta and 13 Jbeta primers. The table came from immunoSEQ multiplex PCR; TCRdb's copy has only in-frame clones and leaves some out. The sample shows 150,000 to 200,000 clones, around nine tenths of them seen only once. What was sequenced was PBMCs. The receptors derive from a young woman in good health and CMV-seronegative.

This clone was observed a single time. The gene calls are TRBV25-1 and TRBJ2-3, with 7 bases matching TRBD2. V lost 5 bases to trimming and J lost 5 bases; unmatched junction nucleotides: 4. Per the germline V gene, CDR1 is MGHDK and CDR2 is SYGVNS. This CDR3 has 13 amino acids. CDR3 coding DNA: TGTGCCAGCAGTCCAGCGGGGAAAGATACGCAGTATTTT. This codes for CASSPAGKDTQYF.

CDR3 protein: CASSSWGGTNANTGELFF. The CDR3 nucleotides are TGTGCCAGCAGTTCCTGGGGTGGGACTAACGCGAACACCGGGGAGCTGTTTTTT. The J gene is TRBJ2-2, the V gene TRBV28; 7 positions match TRBD2. With V trimmed by 4 bases and J by 0 bases, 11 bases remained unmatched. This CDR3 is 18 amino acids long. Germline CDR1 and CDR2: MDHEN and SYDVKM.

J is TRBJ1-5 and V is TRBV2; D may be TRBD1 (6 bases). Germline assignment: CDR1 SNHLY and CDR2 FYNNEI. The CDR3 sequence is 13 residues long. V was trimmed by 6 bases and J by 6 bases, leaving 12 bases between them. CDR3 region: CASRRGGSQPQHF. DNA of the CDR3: TGTGCCAGCAGGCGGGGGGGCAGTCAGCCCCAGCATTTT.

V gene TRBV5-6 combines with J gene TRBJ1-1, with a possible D match to TRBD1 (5 bases). In germline, CDR1 is SGHDT, CDR2 YYEEEE. The CDR3 has 13 amino acids. V was trimmed by 5 bases and J by 1 base, leaving 9 bases between them. The CDR3 DNA reads as TGTGCCAGCAGGCGGGGGGGGAACACTGAAGCTTTCTTT. Its translation is CASRRGGNTEAFF.

The V call is TRBV23-1, the J call TRBJ1-1; D not resolved. TRBV23-1 is given ORF status, its function remaining uncertain. The CDR3 is 15 residues long. The V end lost 4 bases, the J end lost 3 bases, and 15 bases lay between the germline ends. As DNA, the CDR3 is TGCGCCAGCAGTCGCGGTCGTGGCAGATACACTGAAGCTTTCTTT. It codes for CASSRGRGRYTEAFF.